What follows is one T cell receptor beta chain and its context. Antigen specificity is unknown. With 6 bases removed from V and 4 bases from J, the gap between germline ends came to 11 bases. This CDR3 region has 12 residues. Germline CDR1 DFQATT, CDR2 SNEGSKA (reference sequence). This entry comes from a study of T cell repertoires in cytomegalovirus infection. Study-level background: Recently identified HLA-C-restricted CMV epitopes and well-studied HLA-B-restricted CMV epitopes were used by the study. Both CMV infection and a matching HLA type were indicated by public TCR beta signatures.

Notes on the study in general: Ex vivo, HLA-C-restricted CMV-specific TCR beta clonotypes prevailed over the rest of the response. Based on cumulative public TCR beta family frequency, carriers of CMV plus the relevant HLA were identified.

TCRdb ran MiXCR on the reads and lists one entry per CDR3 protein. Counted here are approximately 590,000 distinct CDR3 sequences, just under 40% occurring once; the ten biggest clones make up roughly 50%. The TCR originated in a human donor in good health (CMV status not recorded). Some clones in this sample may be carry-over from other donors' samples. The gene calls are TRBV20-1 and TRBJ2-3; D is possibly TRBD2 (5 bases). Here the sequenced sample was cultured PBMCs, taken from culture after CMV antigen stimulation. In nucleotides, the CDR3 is TGCAGTGCCCGTTCGGGGTCAGATACGCAGTATTTT. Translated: CSARSGSDTQYF.